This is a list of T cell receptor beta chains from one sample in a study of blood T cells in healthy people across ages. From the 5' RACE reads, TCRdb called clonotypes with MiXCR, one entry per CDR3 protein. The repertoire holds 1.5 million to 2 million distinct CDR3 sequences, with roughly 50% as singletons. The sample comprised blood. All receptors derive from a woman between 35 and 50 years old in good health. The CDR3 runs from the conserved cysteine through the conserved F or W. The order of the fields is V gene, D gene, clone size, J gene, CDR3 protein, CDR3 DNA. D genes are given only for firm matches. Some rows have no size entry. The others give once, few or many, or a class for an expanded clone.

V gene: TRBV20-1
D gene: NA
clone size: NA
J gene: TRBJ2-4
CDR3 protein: CSARGVEGLAKNIQYF
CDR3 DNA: TGCAGTGCTAGGGGGGTGGAGGGGCTAGCCAAAAACATTCAGTACTTC

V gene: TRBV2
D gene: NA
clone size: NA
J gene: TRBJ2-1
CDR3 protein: CASNPPRSGPPNEQFF
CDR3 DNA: TGTGCCAGCAACCCCCCCAGGTCCGGGCCTCCCAATGAGCAGTTCTTC

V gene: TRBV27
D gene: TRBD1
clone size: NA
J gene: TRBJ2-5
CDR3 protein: CACSSGTGLETQYF
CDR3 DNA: TGTGCCTGCAGTTCCGGGACAGGGTTAGAGACCCAGTACTTC

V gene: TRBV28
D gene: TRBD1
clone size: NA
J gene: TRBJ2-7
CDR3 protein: CASSTNLKQGRQYF
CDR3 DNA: TGTGCCAGCAGTACGAACCTTAAACAGGGGAGGCAGTACTTC

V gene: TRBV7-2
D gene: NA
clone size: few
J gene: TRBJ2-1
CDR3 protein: CASSGDYNEQFF
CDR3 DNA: TGTGCCAGCAGCGGGGATTACAATGAGCAGTTCTTC

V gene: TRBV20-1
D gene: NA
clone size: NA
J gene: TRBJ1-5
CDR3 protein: CSARDRLLPYSNQPQHF
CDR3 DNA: TGCAGTGCTAGAGATCGTCTTCTCCCTTATAGCAATCAGCCCCAGCATTTT

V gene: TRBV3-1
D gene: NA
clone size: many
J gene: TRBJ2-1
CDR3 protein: CASSQDSGEVDEQFF
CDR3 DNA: TGTGCCAGCAGCCAAGATAGCGGTGAGGTGGATGAGCAGTTCTTC

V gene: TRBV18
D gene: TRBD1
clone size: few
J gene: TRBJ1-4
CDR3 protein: CASSSGQGGREKLFF
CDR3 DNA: TGTGCCAGCTCAAGTGGACAGGGAGGCCGTGAAAAACTGTTTTTT

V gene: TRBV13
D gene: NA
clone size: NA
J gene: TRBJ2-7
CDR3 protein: CASSLERAAYEQYF
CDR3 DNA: TGTGCCAGCAGCTTAGAACGGGCAGCCTACGAGCAGTACTTC

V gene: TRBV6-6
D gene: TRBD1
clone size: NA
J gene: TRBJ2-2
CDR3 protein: CASNGQVDTGELFF
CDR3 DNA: TGTGCCAGCAATGGACAGGTTGACACCGGGGAGCTGTTTTTT

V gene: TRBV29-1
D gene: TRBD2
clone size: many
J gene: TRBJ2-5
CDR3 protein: CSVERDVRGRTQYF
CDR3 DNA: TGCAGCGTTGAAAGGGACGTTCGCGGGAGGACCCAGTACTTC

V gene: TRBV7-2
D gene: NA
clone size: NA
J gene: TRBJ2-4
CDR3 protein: CASSTQWGALAKNIQYF
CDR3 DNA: TGTGCCAGCAGCACACAGTGGGGGGCCCTAGCCAAAAACATTCAGTACTTC

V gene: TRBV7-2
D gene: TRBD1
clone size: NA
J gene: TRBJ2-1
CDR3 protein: CASSFRQGLSNEQFF
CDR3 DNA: TGTGCCAGCAGCTTTCGACAGGGATTGAGCAATGAGCAGTTCTTC

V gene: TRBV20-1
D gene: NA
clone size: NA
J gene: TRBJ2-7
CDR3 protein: CSSHKQGSYEQYF
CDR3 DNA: TGCAGTTCTCATAAACAGGGCTCCTACGAGCAGTACTTC

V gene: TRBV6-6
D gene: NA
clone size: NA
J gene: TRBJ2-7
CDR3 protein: CASGDILYEQYF
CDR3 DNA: TGTGCCAGCGGGGACATCCTCTACGAGCAGTACTTC

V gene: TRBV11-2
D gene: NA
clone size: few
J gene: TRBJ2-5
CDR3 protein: CASSFYRGGETQYF
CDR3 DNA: TGTGCCAGCAGCTTTTACCGGGGTGGAGAGACCCAGTACTTC

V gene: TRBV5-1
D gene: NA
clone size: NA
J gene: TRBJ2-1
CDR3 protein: CASSWVSRGSDEQFF
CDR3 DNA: TGCGCCAGCAGCTGGGTGTCCAGGGGTAGTGATGAGCAGTTCTTC

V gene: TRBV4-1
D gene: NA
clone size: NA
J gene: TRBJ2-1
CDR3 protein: CASSSTGGLFF
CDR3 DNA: TGCGCCAGCAGCTCGACGGGGGGCTTGTTCTTC

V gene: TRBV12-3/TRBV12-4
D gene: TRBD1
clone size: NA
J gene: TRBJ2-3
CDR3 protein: CASSVPGQHTDTQYF
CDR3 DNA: TGTGCCAGCAGCGTACCGGGACAGCACACAGATACGCAGTATTTT

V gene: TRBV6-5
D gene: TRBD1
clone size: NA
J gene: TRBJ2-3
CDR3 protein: CASSSGGKSTDTQYF
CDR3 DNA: TGTGCCAGCAGTTCAGGGGGCAAAAGCACAGATACGCAGTATTTT

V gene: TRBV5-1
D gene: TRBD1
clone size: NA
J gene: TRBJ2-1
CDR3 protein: CASSLFAAGQGVGEQFF
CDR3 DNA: TGCGCCAGCAGCTTATTCGCAGCGGGACAGGGAGTAGGTGAGCAGTTCTTC

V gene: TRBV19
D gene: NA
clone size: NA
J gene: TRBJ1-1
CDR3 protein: CASSIASSNTEAFF
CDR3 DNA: TGTGCCAGTAGTATAGCCTCTTCCAACACTGAAGCTTTCTTT